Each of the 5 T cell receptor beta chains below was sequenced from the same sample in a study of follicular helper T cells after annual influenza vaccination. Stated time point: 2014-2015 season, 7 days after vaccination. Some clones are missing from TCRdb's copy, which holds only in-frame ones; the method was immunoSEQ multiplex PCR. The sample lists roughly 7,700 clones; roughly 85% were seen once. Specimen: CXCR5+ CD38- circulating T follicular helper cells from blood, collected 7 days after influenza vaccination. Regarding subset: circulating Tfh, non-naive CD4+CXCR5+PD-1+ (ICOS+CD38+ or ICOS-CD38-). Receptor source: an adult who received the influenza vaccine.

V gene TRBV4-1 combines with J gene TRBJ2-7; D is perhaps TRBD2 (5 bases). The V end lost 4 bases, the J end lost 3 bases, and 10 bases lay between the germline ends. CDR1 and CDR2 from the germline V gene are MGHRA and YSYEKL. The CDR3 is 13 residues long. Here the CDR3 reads CASSLDRDYEQYF. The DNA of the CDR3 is TGCGCCAGCAGCCTAGACCGGGACTACGAGCAGTACTTC.

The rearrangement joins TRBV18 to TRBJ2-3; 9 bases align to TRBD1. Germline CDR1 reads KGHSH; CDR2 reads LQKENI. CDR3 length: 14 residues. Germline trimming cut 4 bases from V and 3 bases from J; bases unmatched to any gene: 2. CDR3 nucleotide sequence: TGTGCCAGCTCACTGACAGGGGGTACAGATACGCAGTATTTT. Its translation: CASSLTGGTDTQYF.

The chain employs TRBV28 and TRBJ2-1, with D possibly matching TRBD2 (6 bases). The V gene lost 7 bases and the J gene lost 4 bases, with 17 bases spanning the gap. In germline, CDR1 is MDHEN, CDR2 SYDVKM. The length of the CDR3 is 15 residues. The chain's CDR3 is CASTESAGTYNEQFF. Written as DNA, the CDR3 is TGTGCCAGCACCGAGTCCGCGGGGACTTACAATGAGCAGTTCTTC.

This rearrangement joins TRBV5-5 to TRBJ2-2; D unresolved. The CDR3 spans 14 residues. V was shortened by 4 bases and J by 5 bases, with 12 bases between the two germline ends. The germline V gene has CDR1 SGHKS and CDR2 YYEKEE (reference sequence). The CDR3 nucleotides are TGTGCCAGCAGCCCTCGGGTGGGGACCGGGGAGCTGTTTTTT. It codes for CASSPRVGTGELFF.

Here the CDR3 reads CAWRGTVHTDTQYF. In nucleotides, the CDR3 is TGTGCCTGGAGGGGGACGGTCCACACAGATACGCAGTATTTT. The rearrangement links TRBV30 to TRBJ2-3; either TRBD1 or TRBD2 may supply D (5 bases each). Deletions cut 3 bases from V and 2 bases from J, with 12 bases between. This CDR3 has 14 residues. Germline values: CDR1 GTSNPN, CDR2 SVGIG (reference sequence).